Below are 10 T cell receptor beta chains sequenced from a single sample in a study of technical replicates of blood from a handful of donors. TCRdb's table, derived via immunoSEQ multiplex PCR, lists solely in-frame clones and lacks some. Among tens of thousands of clones listed, approximately 90% were seen once. The specimen was T cells isolated from PBMCs. These TCRs come from a human donor in good health.

The chain combines TRBV25-1 with TRBJ1-4; D gene ambiguous. The CDR3 contains 16 residues. Germline values: CDR1 MGHDK, CDR2 SYGVNS. Trimming stripped 10 bases from V and 3 bases from J, with 21 bases between. In DNA form, the CDR3 reads TGTGCCACGGGTTTCGGGGAGACGGCATCTAATGAAAAACTGTTTTTT. Encoded protein: CATGFGETASNEKLFF. The full variable domain, with the rest looked up from reference TRBV25-1 and TRBJ1-4, is EADIYQTPRYLVIGTGKKITLECSQTMGHDKMYWYQQDPGMELHLIHYSYGVNSTEKGDLSSESTVSRIRTEHFPLTLESARPSHTSQYLCATGFGETASNEKLFFGSGTQLSVL.

The chain links TRBV6-1 to TRBJ2-3; D is undetermined. The CDR3 covers 14 residues. Germline CDR1 MNHNS, CDR2 SASEGT. Trimming took off 4 bases at V and 1 base at J, with 9 bases between the two ends. This chain's CDR3 is CASSGRSRTDTQYF. The CDR3 DNA reads TGTGCCAGCAGTGGTCGAAGCCGCACAGATACGCAGTATTTT.

The V call is TRBV6-1, the J call TRBJ2-1; maybe TRBD2 (5 bases). Per germline, CDR1 MNHNS and CDR2 SASEGT. The V and J ends lost 6 bases and 8 bases respectively, with 14 bases between them. CDR3 length equals 13 residues. CDR3 amino acids: CASRGPNGDEQFF. The CDR3 coding sequence is TGTGCCAGCAGAGGGCCTAACGGGGATGAGCAGTTCTTC.

In nucleotides, the CDR3 is TGCGCCACCCTCCAGGGGGGGGGCGGGGGGATGAATACGCAGTATTTT. Residues: CATLQGGGGGMNTQYF. The V and J genes are TRBV5-1 and TRBJ2-3, with a possible D match to TRBD2 (8 bases). The CDR3 contains 16 residues. Trimming shortened V by 9 bases and J by 7 bases, and 27 bases separated the two germline ends. Germline CDR1 reads SGHRS; CDR2 reads YFSETQ.

As DNA, the CDR3 is TGCGCCAGCAGCCAATTGGGCGGGAGATTGGGGGAGCAGTACTTC. Residues: CASSQLGGRLGEQYF. The chain couples TRBV4-1 to TRBJ2-7; TRBD2 aligns across 7 bases. The V and J ends lost 2 bases and 7 bases, in that order; junction bases with no gene match: 11. Germline lookup yields CDR1 MGHRA and CDR2 YSYEKL. This CDR3 contains 15 residues.

A single count supports this clone. This chain joins TRBV7-6 and TRBJ2-5; D perhaps matches TRBD1 (5 bases). In germline, CDR1 is SGHVS, CDR2 FNYEAQ. The CDR3 is 13 amino acids. V lost 2 bases to trimming and J lost 5 bases, with 9 bases between them. The CDR3 DNA is TGTGCCAGCAGCTTAAGGCAGGGTGAGACCCAGTACTTC. Protein: CASSLRQGETQYF.

This clone has more than one count but fewer than ten. The V gene is TRBV27, the J gene TRBJ2-2; D not certain. V was pared by 2 bases and J by 5 bases, with 6 bases between. Per the germline V gene, CDR1 is MNHEY and CDR2 is SMNVEV (reference sequence). The CDR3 is 13 residues long. The CDR3 nucleotides are TGTGCCAGCAGTTTAATGCAGACCGGGGAGCTGTTTTTT. Encoded protein: CASSLMQTGELFF.

In this sample, this clone turned up once. The V call is TRBV6-5, the J call TRBJ1-2; no clear D. This CDR3 comprises 13 residues. Germline V lookup: CDR1 MNHEY, CDR2 SVGAGI. V lost 6 bases and J lost 6, with 14 bases in between. The DNA for the CDR3 is TGTGCCAGCAGCCGACCGACTGAAAATGGCTACACCTTC. It translates to CASSRPTENGYTF.

This chain links TRBV29-1 with TRBJ1-5; D remains unclear. V was pared by 5 bases and J by 0 bases, with 5 bases between. The CDR3 extends over 12 amino acids. Germline V gives CDR1 SQVTM, CDR2 ANQGSEA. The CDR3 region is CSVQNSNQPQHF. In nucleotides, the CDR3 is TGCAGCGTTCAGAATAGCAATCAGCCCCAGCATTTT. Combining the CDR3 with reference TRBV29-1 and TRBJ1-5 gives the whole variable domain SAVISQKPSRDICQRGTSLTIQCQVDSQVTMMFWYRQQPGQSLTLIATANQGSEATYESGFVIDKFPISRPNLTFSTLTVSNMSPEDSSIYLCSVQNSNQPQHFGDGTRLSIL.

The V call is TRBV27, the J call TRBJ1-1; D is perhaps TRBD1 (5 bases). The CDR3 has 15 residues. Between the trimmed V and J ends, which lost 2 bases and 0 bases, there was a span of 10 bases. Germline lookup yields CDR1 MNHEY and CDR2 SMNVEV (reference sequence). Here the CDR3 DNA reads TGTGCCAGCAGTTTACTTCCAGGGATGAACACTGAAGCTTTCTTT. This encodes CASSLLPGMNTEAFF.